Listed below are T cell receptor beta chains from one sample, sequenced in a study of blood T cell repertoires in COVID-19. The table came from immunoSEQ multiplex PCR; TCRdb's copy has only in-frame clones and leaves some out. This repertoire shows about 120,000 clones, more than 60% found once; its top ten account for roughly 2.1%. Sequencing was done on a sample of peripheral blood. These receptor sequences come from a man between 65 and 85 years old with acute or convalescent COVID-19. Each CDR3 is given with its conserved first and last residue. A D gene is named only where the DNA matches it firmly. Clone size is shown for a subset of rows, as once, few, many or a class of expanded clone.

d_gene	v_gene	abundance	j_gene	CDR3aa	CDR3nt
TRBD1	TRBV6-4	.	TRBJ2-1	CASSESGQGARNEQFF	TGTGCCAGCAGTGAGTCGGGACAGGGGGCCAGAAATGAGCAGTTCTTC
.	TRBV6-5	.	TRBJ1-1	CATLKTGIFF	TGTGCCACCCTCAAAACAGGGATTTTCTTT
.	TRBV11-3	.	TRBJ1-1	CASSQGHPNTEAFF	TGTGCCAGCAGCCAGGGACACCCGAACACTGAAGCTTTCTTT
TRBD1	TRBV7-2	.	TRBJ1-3	CASSPGTGPGGGNTIYF	TGTGCCAGCAGCCCCGGGACAGGGCCCGGAGGTGGAAACACCATATATTTT
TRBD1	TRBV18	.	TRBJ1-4	CASSQRTGNNEKLFF	TGTGCCAGCTCACAAAGGACAGGAAATAATGAAAAACTGTTTTTT
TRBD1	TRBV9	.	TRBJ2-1	CASSPHSDRAVIDEQFF	TGTGCCAGCAGCCCCCACTCGGACAGGGCCGTAATCGATGAGCAGTTCTTC
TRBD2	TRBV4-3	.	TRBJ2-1	CASSQDSKRGGYNEQFF	TGCGCCAGCAGCCAAGATTCGAAGCGGGGCGGGTACAATGAGCAGTTCTTC
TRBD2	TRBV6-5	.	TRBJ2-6	CASSYGGAGANVLTF	TGTGCCAGCAGTTACGGGGGGGCTGGGGCCAACGTCCTGACTTTC
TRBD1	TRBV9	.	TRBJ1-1	CASSVGDRGIATEAFF	TGTGCCAGCAGCGTAGGGGACAGGGGGATCGCCACTGAAGCTTTCTTT
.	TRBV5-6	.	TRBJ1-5	CASSLNRHQPQHF	TGTGCCAGCAGCTTGAACCGACACCAGCCCCAGCATTTT
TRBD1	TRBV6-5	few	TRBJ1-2	CATTGQAQGYTF	TGTGCCACGACGGGACAGGCGCAGGGCTACACCTTC
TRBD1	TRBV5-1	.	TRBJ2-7	CASSLGTGGRGEQYF	TGCGCCAGCAGCTTGGGGACAGGGGGCCGCGGGGAGCAGTACTTC
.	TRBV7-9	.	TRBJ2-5	CASSSQGIQETQYF	TGTGCCAGCAGCTCGCAGGGCATCCAGGAGACCCAGTACTTC
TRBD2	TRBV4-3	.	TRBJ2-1	CASSQGAGGAREQFF	TGCGCCAGCAGCCAAGGGGCGGGGGGGGCTCGGGAGCAGTTCTTC
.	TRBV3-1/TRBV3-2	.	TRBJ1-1	CASQGTRGTEAFF	TGTGCCAGCCAGGGGACGCGAGGCACTGAAGCTTTCTTT
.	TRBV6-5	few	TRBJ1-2	CASRTGQGGYTF	TGTGCCAGCAGAACAGGGCAGGGAGGCTACACCTTC
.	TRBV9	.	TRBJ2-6	CASSVIPSGANVLTF	TGTGCCAGCAGCGTAATCCCTTCTGGGGCCAACGTCCTGACTTTC
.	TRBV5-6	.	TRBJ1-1	CASSLMGYGTEAFF	TGTGCCAGCAGCTTGATGGGCTATGGCACTGAAGCTTTCTTT
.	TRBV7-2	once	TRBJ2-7	CASSGSGTDYYEQYF	TGTGCCAGCAGCGGCTCCGGGACGGACTACTACGAGCAGTACTTC
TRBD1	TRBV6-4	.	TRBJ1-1	CASSSGTGGSEAFF	TGTGCCAGCAGTTCCGGGACAGGGGGATCTGAAGCTTTCTTT
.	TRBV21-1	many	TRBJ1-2	CASSENPGGQTNYRNGYTF	TGTGCCAGCAGCGAAAACCCCGGCGGACAGACGAATTATCGGAATGGCTACACCTTC
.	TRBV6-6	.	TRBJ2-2	CASLGTGGLIGELFF	TGTGCCAGCTTAGGGACCGGGGGGCTCATCGGGGAGCTGTTTTTT
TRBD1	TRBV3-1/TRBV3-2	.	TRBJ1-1	CASSHHDRAPEAFF	TGTGCCAGCAGCCACCATGACAGGGCGCCTGAAGCTTTCTTT
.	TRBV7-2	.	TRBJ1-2	CASSLDVLMADGYTF	TGTGCCAGCAGCTTAGATGTCTTGATGGCAGATGGCTACACCTTC
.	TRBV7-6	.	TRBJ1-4	CASSPRAGAGEKLFF	TGTGCCAGCAGCCCCAGGGCGGGGGCAGGGGAAAAACTGTTTTTT
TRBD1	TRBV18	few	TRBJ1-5	CASSPSGQGSGQPQHF	TGTGCCAGCTCACCCTCGGGACAGGGGTCGGGTCAGCCCCAGCATTTT
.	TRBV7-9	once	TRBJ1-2	CASSLEAGRTNYGYTF	TGTGCCAGCAGCTTAGAGGCCGGCAGGACTAACTATGGCTACACCTTC
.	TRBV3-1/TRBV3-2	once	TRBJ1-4	CASGGGGGNEKLFF	TGTGCCAGCGGAGGGGGAGGGGGTAATGAAAAACTGTTTTTT
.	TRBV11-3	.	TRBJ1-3	CASSFSGPGNTIYF	TGTGCCAGCAGCTTTTCAGGGCCTGGAAACACCATATATTTT
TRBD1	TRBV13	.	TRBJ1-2	CASSLRGTGGRVYGYTF	TGTGCCAGCAGCCTTAGAGGGACAGGAGGTAGGGTCTATGGCTACACCTTC
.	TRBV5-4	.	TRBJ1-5	CASSWGGRVSNQPQHF	TGTGCCAGCAGCTGGGGGGGACGGGTTAGCAATCAGCCCCAGCATTTT
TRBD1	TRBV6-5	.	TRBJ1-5	CASSLTGDQPQHF	TGTGCCAGCAGCCTAACAGGGGATCAGCCCCAGCATTTT
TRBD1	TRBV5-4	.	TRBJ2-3	CASSPGGTGPTDTQYF	TGTGCCAGCAGTCCCGGCGGGACAGGGCCTACAGATACGCAGTATTTT
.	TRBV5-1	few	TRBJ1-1	CASSLTGMNTEAFF	TGCGCCAGCAGCTTGACGGGTATGAACACTGAAGCTTTCTTT
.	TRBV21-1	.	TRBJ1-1	CASSSKPGQGAPNTEAFF	TGTGCCAGCAGCAGCAAACCGGGACAGGGGGCTCCGAACACTGAAGCTTTCTTT
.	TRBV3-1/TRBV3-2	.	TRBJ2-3	CASSQEYTSRDTQYF	TGTGCCAGCAGCCAAGAATATACTAGCAGAGATACGCAGTATTTT
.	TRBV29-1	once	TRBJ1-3	CSASQGNVGGNTIYF	TGCAGCGCGTCTCAGGGAAACGTTGGGGGAAACACCATATATTTT
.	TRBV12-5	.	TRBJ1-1	CASGLVPDLNTEAFF	TGTGCTAGTGGTTTGGTCCCGGACTTGAACACTGAAGCTTTCTTT
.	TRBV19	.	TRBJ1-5	CASSIEGAINNQPQHF	TGTGCCAGTAGTATAGAGGGAGCGATTAACAATCAGCCCCAGCATTTT
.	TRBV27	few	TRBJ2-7	CASTEGRSSYEQYF	TGTGCCAGCACCGAGGGCAGGAGCTCCTACGAGCAGTACTTC
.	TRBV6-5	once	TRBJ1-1	CASSYRGADTEAFF	TGTGCCAGCAGTTACCGGGGGGCAGACACTGAAGCTTTCTTT
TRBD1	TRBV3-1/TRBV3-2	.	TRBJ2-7	CASSPWDRGYEQYF	TGTGCCAGCAGCCCGTGGGACAGGGGATACGAGCAGTACTTC
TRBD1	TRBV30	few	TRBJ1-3	CAWSRTGSRSGNTIYF	TGTGCCTGGTCCAGGACAGGGTCCCGCTCTGGAAACACCATATATTTT
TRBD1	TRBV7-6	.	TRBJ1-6	CASSPQQGSPLHF	TGTGCCAGCAGCCCACAACAGGGGTCACCCCTCCACTTT
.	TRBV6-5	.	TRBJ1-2	CASSSGVRSGYTF	TGTGCCAGCAGTTCAGGGGTTCGATCTGGCTACACCTTC
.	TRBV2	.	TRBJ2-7	CASSDSFYEQYF	TGTGCCAGCAGTGACTCCTTCTACGAGCAGTACTTC
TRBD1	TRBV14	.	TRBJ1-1	CASRLRTGSPEAFF	TGTGCCAGCAGGCTCAGGACAGGGAGCCCTGAAGCTTTCTTT
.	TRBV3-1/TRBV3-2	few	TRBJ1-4	CATGRNEKLFF	TGTGCCACCGGGAGAAATGAAAAACTGTTTTTT
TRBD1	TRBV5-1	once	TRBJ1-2	CASSPGTGGSNYGYTF	TGCGCCAGCAGCCCCGGGACAGGGGGATCGAACTATGGCTACACCTTC
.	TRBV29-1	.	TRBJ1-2	CSVGGNNYGYTF	TGCAGCGTTGGGGGCAATAACTATGGCTACACCTTC
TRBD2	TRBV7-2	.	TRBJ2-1	CASSLLAGGLAYNEQFF	TGTGCCAGCAGCTTACTAGCGGGGGGTCTCGCCTACAATGAGCAGTTCTTC
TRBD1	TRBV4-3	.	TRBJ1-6	CASSQDNFLVTGLTSPLHF	TGCGCCAGCAGCCAAGATAACTTTCTTGTGACAGGGTTAACTTCACCCCTCCACTTT
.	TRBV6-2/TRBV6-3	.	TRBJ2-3	CASSYYAASTDTQYF	TGTGCCAGCAGTTACTACGCAGCGAGCACAGATACGCAGTATTTT